This T cell receptor (beta chain) was captured by sequencing in a study of T cell repertoires in cytomegalovirus infection. Study results and limitations: Dominating the ex vivo response were TCR beta clonotypes that were CMV-specific and HLA-C-restricted. The study identified carriers of CMV plus the relevant HLA from cumulative public TCR beta family frequency.

TCRdb re-analysed the reads in MiXCR, keeping a single row per CDR3 protein. Of over 55,000 distinct CDR3 sequences in the sample, over 20% are singletons; the top ten hold 65% to 75%. Worth noting for this clonotype: Its target is not known.

Trimming cost V 0 bases and J 8 bases, with 11 bases left between them. The CDR3 has 14 residues. CDR1 and CDR2 (germline): MNHEY, SVGAGI. The sample here was CD8+ T cells from cultured PBMCs, taken from culture after CMV antigen stimulation. This TCR was sampled from a human donor in good health (CMV status not recorded). Some clones in this sample may be carry-over from other donors' samples. The rearrangement uses TRBV6-5 and TRBJ2-1; D perhaps matches TRBD1 (6 bases). CDR3 sequence: CASSYSRGWDEQFF. CDR3 DNA: TGTGCCAGCAGTTACTCGAGGGGGTGGGATGAGCAGTTCTTC.